The 20 T cell receptor beta chains below come from one sample, sequenced in a study of T cells in Graves' hyperthyroidism and ophthalmopathy. TCR beta CDR3 region amplification was performed from RNA transcripts. During a first-round RT-PCR of the TCR CDR3, the HTBI primer set was used. Each CDR3 protein is one row after TCRdb ran MiXCR on the multiplex PCR reads. This table has roughly 420,000 distinct CDR3 sequences, roughly 13% appearing once. The sequencing input was blood. Receptors originate from a woman younger than 35 with Graves' hyperthyroidism.

This clonotype has at least ten counts. At one end the junction does not follow the germline gene, possibly because of a read error. V usage is TRBV7-3 and J usage is TRBJ1-1, with 7 bases that match TRBD1. This CDR3 spans 16 amino acids. CDR1 and CDR2 (germline): SGHTA, FQGTGA. The CDR3, as DNA: TGTGCCAGCAGCCCGACAGGGTTTTCCTCGAACACTGAGGCTTTCTTT. This translates into CASSPTGFSSNTEAFF.

This clonotype was counted ten times or more. The chain has TRBV28 and TRBJ2-1, with D hard to call. Germline V gene sequence: CDR1 MDHEN, CDR2 SYDVKM. V was trimmed by 5 bases and J by 5 bases, leaving 10 bases between them. The CDR3 contains 13 residues. CDR3 nucleotides: TGTGCCAGCAGTATTCAGGTAAACAATGAGCAGTTCTTC. This sequence encodes CASSIQVNNEQFF.

This clonotype was observed many times. The junction and the germline gene differ at one end; a read error may be behind it. V gene TRBV13 combines with J gene TRBJ2-6; 7 bases line up with TRBD1. CDR1 and CDR2 (germline): PRHDT, FYEKMQ (reference sequence). The CDR3 length is 13 residues. The CDR3 DNA reads as TGTGCCAGCAGCTGGCCAGGGGGCAACGTCCTGACTTTC. Encoded protein: CASSWPGGNVLTF. Using reference TRBV13 and TRBJ2-6 for the parts outside the CDR3, the full variable domain is AAGVIQSPRHLIKEKRETATLKCYPIPRHDTVYWYQQGPGQDPQFLISFYEKMQSDKGSIPDRFSAQQFSDYHSELNMSSLELGDSALYFCASSWPGGNVLTFGAGSRLTVL.

The table lists this clonotype with a few counts. V usage is TRBV24-1 and J usage is TRBJ2-7, with 14 nucleotides matching TRBD2. V trimming: 11 bases; J trimming: 3 bases; junction bases outside the gene matches: 14. The CDR3 sequence is 17 residues long. Germline CDR1 and CDR2: KGHDR and SFDVKD. The CDR3 DNA reads TGTGCCAGAACCGGGACTAGCGGGAGAGGTACTATCTACGAGCAGTACTTC. The encoded protein is CARTGTSGRGTIYEQYF.

This clonotype was counted only a few times. The chain combines TRBV6-6 with TRBJ2-2, with D unclear. Deletions cut 0 bases from V and 0 bases from J, with 8 bases between. This CDR3 is built from 16 residues. CDR1 and CDR2 from the germline V gene are MNHNY and SVGAGI (reference sequence). CDR3 residues: CASSYSLASNTGELFF. The DNA of the CDR3 is TGTGCCAGCAGTTACTCTCTCGCTTCGAACACCGGGGAGCTGTTTTTT.

This clonotype was seen a handful of times. V is TRBV29-1 and J is TRBJ2-7; D is undetermined. Germline CDR1 SQVTM, CDR2 ANQGSEA. The V gene lost 2 bases and the J gene lost 6 bases, with 8 bases spanning the gap. This CDR3 is 11 amino acids long. The CDR3 coding sequence is TGCAGCGTTGAATCTGGCGTCGAGCAGTACTTC. Amino acid sequence: CSVESGVEQYF.

This clonotype was recorded many times. V and J are TRBV2 and TRBJ2-3, with unresolved D. Trimming cost V 1 base and J 2 bases, with 4 bases left between them. The CDR3 extends over 13 amino acids. CDR1 and CDR2 (germline): SNHLY, FYNNEI. This chain's CDR3 is CASSEEPTDTQYF. CDR3 sequence (DNA): TGTGCCAGCAGTGAAGAGCCCACAGATACGCAGTATTTT. The full variable domain, completed using reference TRBV2 and TRBJ2-3, is EPEVTQTPSHQVTQMGQEVILRCVPISNHLYFYWYRQILGQKVEFLVSFYNNEISEKSEIFDDQFSVERPDGSNFTLKIRSTKLEDSAMYFCASSEEPTDTQYFGPGTRLTVL.

This clonotype was counted many times. The rearrangement uses TRBV6-2 or TRBV6-3 and TRBJ2-1; D is undetermined. Trimming shortened V by 2 bases and J by 0 bases, and 32 bases separated the two germline ends. Per germline, CDR1 MNHEY and CDR2 SVGEGT. There are 23 residues in the CDR3. The DNA for the CDR3 is TGTGCCAGCAGTTACCCCACTTCACATGGGCTAGAAGTACTTACGAGCTCCTACAATGAGCAGTTCTTC. This sequence encodes CASSYPTSHGLEVLTSSYNEQFF.

The sample holds many counts of this clonotype. CDR3 nucleotides: TGTGCCAGCTCACCAACTCCAGGGGGTGGGTACGAGCAGTACTTC. This encodes CASSPTPGGGYEQYF. The rearrangement links TRBV18 to TRBJ2-7; 7 positions agree with TRBD1. The CDR3 runs to 15 residues. Germline CDR1 reads KGHSH; CDR2 reads LQKENI. With V trimmed by 2 bases and J by 4 bases, 8 bases remained unmatched.

This clonotype occurred many times. The chain carries TRBV27 and TRBJ2-4; the D gene is possibly TRBD2 (7 bases). Trimming stripped 1 base from V and 7 bases from J, with 14 bases between. The germline V gene encodes CDR1 MNHEY and CDR2 SMNVEV (reference sequence). The CDR3 has 15 amino acids. CDR3 sequence: CASSLLGGGANIQYF. The CDR3 DNA reads as TGTGCCAGCAGTTTATTAGGGGGGGGCGCGAACATTCAGTACTTC.

This clonotype was counted many times. This chain connects TRBV12-3 or TRBV12-4 to TRBJ1-1; unclear D gene. V lost 0 bases and J lost 13, with 12 bases in between. The CDR3 extends over 12 amino acids. As DNA, the CDR3 is TGTGCCAGCAGTTTAGCTGCCTCGGTCGGTTTCTTT. Residues: CASSLAASVGFF.

The chain employs TRBV10-3 and TRBJ1-4, with D maybe TRBD1 (5 bases). There are 13 residues in the CDR3. The germline V gene has CDR1 ENHRY and CDR2 SYGVKD. With 6 bases removed from V and 8 bases from J, the gap between germline ends came to 13 bases. The CDR3 bases are TGTGCCATCAGCCCCGGGACGTTAGAAAAACTGTTTTTT. It codes for CAISPGTLEKLFF.

This clonotype was counted at least ten times. This chain joins TRBV9 and TRBJ2-5, with unresolved D. The germline V and J ends were trimmed by 3 bases and 1 base, with 10 bases remaining between them. Per the germline V gene, CDR1 is SGDLS and CDR2 is YYNGEE. CDR3 length: 14 residues. Here the CDR3 DNA reads TGTGCCAGCAGCGCTTCAGGAGTCCAAGAGACCCAGTACTTC. It encodes CASSASGVQETQYF.

This chain uses TRBV12-3 or TRBV12-4 with TRBJ1-2; maybe TRBD1 (5 bases). The CDR3 covers 14 residues. The V end lost 10 bases, the J end lost 0 bases, and 15 bases lay between the germline ends. CDR3 DNA sequence: TGTGCCACCTCCGGGACGGAGTCTAACTATGGCTACACCTTC. Protein sequence: CATSGTESNYGYTF.

This clonotype was seen a handful of times. The chain has TRBV19 and TRBJ2-1, with TRBD2 identical over 11 bases. Trimming took 7 bases from V and 5 from J; bases not matched to a gene: 10. Germline values: CDR1 LNHDA, CDR2 SQIVND (reference sequence). The CDR3 extends over 16 amino acids. The CDR3 sequence: CASNRLAGLQHNEQFF. CDR3 bases: TGTGCCAGTAACCGACTAGCGGGACTACAACACAATGAGCAGTTCTTC.

This clonotype was detected many times. The chain links TRBV6-1 to TRBJ2-7, with 7 bases aligning to TRBD1. J lost 7 bases, V lost 5 bases, and 8 bases had no gene match. The CDR3 spans 13 residues. CDR1 and CDR2 (germline): MNHNS, SASEGT. CDR3 region: CASSQPQGREQYF. CDR3 sequence (DNA): TGTGCCAGCAGTCAACCACAGGGGAGAGAGCAGTACTTC.

This sequence joins TRBV27 and TRBJ2-1; TRBD2 agrees at 13 bases. The CDR3 consists of 14 residues. Germline CDR1 is MNHEY and CDR2 is SMNVEV (reference sequence). The V and J ends lost 6 bases and 8 bases, in that order; junction bases with no gene match: 4. The CDR3 DNA follows: TGTGCCAGCAGGGGACTAGCGGGAAACGATGAGCAGTTCTTC. As protein: CASRGLAGNDEQFF.

This clonotype has a handful of counts. This chain connects TRBV28 to TRBJ1-1; tentative D call: TRBD1 (6 bases). Germline V gives CDR1 MDHEN, CDR2 SYDVKM. The CDR3 extends over 15 amino acids. V lost 5 bases and J 6 bases, leaving 19 bases between the germline ends. The CDR3 DNA follows: TGTGCCAGCAGTCCAACCCCCCCAGGGGCCGCTGAAGCTTTCTTT. Translation: CASSPTPPGAAEAFF.

This clonotype was seen repeatedly, ten times or more. The chain combines TRBV20-1 with TRBJ2-1; TRBD2 matches at 11 bases. Germline trimming cut 5 bases from V and 0 bases from J; bases unmatched to any gene: 18. The CDR3 has 20 amino acids. Germline assignment: CDR1 DFQATT and CDR2 SNEGSKA (reference sequence). CDR3 sequence: CSAFAPGTGTSGSSYNEQFF. The CDR3 nucleotides are TGCAGTGCTTTCGCCCCCGGGACAGGGACTAGCGGAAGCTCCTACAATGAGCAGTTCTTC.

This clonotype was seen more than once but under ten times. V is TRBV6-6 and J is TRBJ2-2; TRBD2 matches at 9 bases. Trimming took 2 bases from V and 6 from J; bases not matched to a gene: 10. The CDR3 is made up of 17 amino acids. From germline, CDR1 is MNHNY and CDR2 SVGAGI (reference sequence). As DNA, the CDR3 is TGTGCCAGCAGTTACAGAGTAGCGGGAGTGGTTCCCGGGGAGCTGTTTTTT. Translation gives CASSYRVAGVVPGELFF.